What follows is one T cell receptor beta chain and its context. Here immunoSEQ multiplex PCR was the method, and the copy in TCRdb shows in-frame clones only, minus some. The data hold about 480,000 clones, with 89% observed a single time. The germline V gene has CDR1 LNHNV and CDR2 YYDKDF (reference sequence). The V gene end was trimmed by 3 bases and the J gene end by 3 bases; junction bases not matched to a gene: 6. The CDR3 sequence is 15 residues long. The data derive from a study of blood T cell repertoires in COVID-19. Sequencing was performed on peripheral blood. The chain couples TRBV15 to TRBJ2-3, with 7 bases matching TRBD2. The clonotype comes from a man aged 18 to 30 with COVID-19, enrolled during active disease. The CDR3 spells CATSRDGGSTDTQYF. The CDR3, as DNA: TGTGCCACCAGCAGGGACGGCGGGAGTACAGATACGCAGTATTTT.